Below, one TCR beta chain is given with its context. The source of the sample is a study of control samples from healthy donors and cancer patients. Germline values: CDR1 SNHLY, CDR2 FYNNEI. CDR3 length: 14 amino acids. The germline V and J ends were trimmed by 3 bases and 4 bases, with 12 bases remaining between them. Sequenced by immunoSEQ multiplex PCR; TCRdb stores in-frame clones only, minus some. This repertoire shows about 50,000 clones, roughly 93% found once; its top ten account for about 25%. The genes are TRBV2 and TRBJ1-1; D gene unclear. The material sequenced was PBMCs. This receptor was taken from a woman between 45 and 65 years old with head and neck cancer. As DNA, the CDR3 is TGTGCCAGCAGTGAGAGTCCCTCGGGCACTGAAGCTTTCTTT. It encodes CASSESPSGTEAFF.